Presented here are 9 T cell receptor beta chains from one specimen sequenced in a study of CXCR3-negative and CXCR3-positive naive CD8 T cells. UMI labels and 5' RACE were used to prepare the TRB cDNA libraries. Using the 5' RACE reads, TCRdb records one entry per CDR3 protein without DNA. The sample's table shows roughly 90,000 distinct CDR3 sequences. Sequences were obtained from naive CXCR3- CD8+ T cells from blood. Regarding subset: CD45RO-CCR7+CD27+CD95- naive CD8+ T cells lacking CXCR3 (TNR3-). The receptors originated from a human donor in good health. Some clones in this sample may be carry-over from other donors' samples.

The V gene is TRBV24-1, the J gene TRBJ2-1; TCRdb reports TRBD1, a call that lacks DNA to check it against. Germline lookup yields CDR1 KGHDR and CDR2 SFDVKD. The CDR3 extends over 16 amino acids. CDR3 residues: CATSDSGESSYNEQFF.

The rearrangement joins TRBV6-6 to TRBJ2-7; TCRdb selects TRBD2, and the lack of DNA leaves this call unchecked. This CDR3 is built from 16 residues. Germline CDR1 and CDR2: MNHNY and SVGAGI (reference sequence). This chain's CDR3 is CASSYELAGAPYEQYF.

The chain is built from TRBV9 and TRBJ1-1. The CDR3 extends over 15 amino acids. Germline V CDR1 and CDR2: SGDLS, YYNGEE. The CDR3 here is CASSGARGYNTEAFF.

This rearrangement joins TRBV20-1 to TRBJ2-2. Per the germline V gene, CDR1 is DFQATT and CDR2 is SNEGSKA (reference sequence). The CDR3 runs to 14 residues. This chain's CDR3 is CSAREAARTGELFF.

The V call is TRBV5-1, the J call TRBJ2-7; TCRdb names TRBD2, which stays unverified in the absence of DNA. Germline assignment: CDR1 SGHRS and CDR2 YFSETQ. CDR3 length equals 14 residues. This CDR3 reads CASSLKLAGDEQYF.

The chain employs TRBV28 and TRBJ2-7; TCRdb outputs TRBD1, but without DNA this stays unchecked. The CDR3 has 19 residues. Germline loops: CDR1 MDHEN, CDR2 SYDVKM. The CDR3 spells CASSLGSGTGGSLSYEQYF.

The CDR3 here is CASRGTGQETQYF. The rearrangement joins TRBV7-3 to TRBJ2-5; TCRdb selects TRBD1, and the lack of DNA leaves this call unchecked. Germline V lookup: CDR1 SGHTA, CDR2 FQGTGA. This CDR3 is built from 13 residues.

This chain uses TRBV28 with TRBJ2-1; the TCRdb call, TRBD1, lacks DNA for checking. From germline, CDR1 is MDHEN and CDR2 SYDVKM. The CDR3 covers 16 residues. This CDR3 reads CASSFNRDRPYNEQFF.

The chain links TRBV20-1 to TRBJ2-3; TCRdb's D gene call, TRBD1, goes unchecked for lack of DNA. This CDR3 has 15 residues. Germline V CDR1 and CDR2: DFQATT, SNEGSKA (reference sequence). This chain's CDR3 is CSARDRQGRTDTQYF.